This is a list of T cell receptor beta chains from one sample in a study of beta chain features in type 1 diabetes. The assay was immunoSEQ multiplex PCR, and TCRdb's table has in-frame clones only and misses some. The repertoire consists of 640,000 or so clones, with about an eighth occurring once and the leading ten covering 0.03% to 0.045%. Sequenced material: naive CD4+ T cells from blood. Receptor source: a man between 18 and 29 years old with type 1 diabetes. CDR3s include the opening cysteine and the closing phenylalanine or tryptophan. D genes are given only for firm matches. Clone size appears in some rows only: once, few, many, or a class for an expanded clone.

V	J	D	size	length	DNA	CDR3
TRBV30	TRBJ2-3	TRBD1	few	15	TGTGCCTGGAGTTACACAGGGGGGCGCACAGATACGCAGTATTTT	CAWSYTGGRTDTQYF
TRBV18	TRBJ2-3	TRBD2	-	17	TGTGCCAGCTCACCACCGAGGAGCGGGAGGGGAACAGATACGCAGTATTTT	CASSPPRSGRGTDTQYF
TRBV7-3	TRBJ2-7	TRBD1	-	14	TGTGCCAGCAGCTTACGGGACAGTACCTACGAGCAGTACTTC	CASSLRDSTYEQYF
TRBV6-1	TRBJ2-4	-	-	15	TGTGCCAGCAGCCCCGGGGGATGGCCAAAAAACATTCAGTACTTC	CASSPGGWPKNIQYF
TRBV18	TRBJ2-5	-	-	14	TGTGCCAGCTCACCACGGAAGATCCAAGAGACCCAGTACTTC	CASSPRKIQETQYF
TRBV14	TRBJ1-5	-	-	18	TGTGCCAGCAGCCAAGTTGCGTTAGAAGGAGGAGGGCTAGGGCCCCAGCATTTT	CASSQVALEGGGLGPQHF
TRBV29-1	TRBJ1-3	TRBD1	-	15	TGCAGCGCGGCAGGGGGCTCAAGCTCTGGAAACACCATATATTTT	CSAAGGSSSGNTIYF
TRBV13	TRBJ1-5	-	-	14	TGTGCCAGCAGCTTTCGGGATAACAATCAGCCCCAGCATTTT	CASSFRDNNQPQHF
TRBV29-1	TRBJ2-6	-	-	16	TGCAGCGCCCGGGCCTCAAAAGCCCCTGGGGCCAACGTCCTGACTTTC	CSARASKAPGANVLTF
TRBV27	TRBJ2-5	TRBD1	few	15	TGTGCCAGCAGTTTAGCCGGGACAGGGCTAGAGACCCAGTACTTC	CASSLAGTGLETQYF
TRBV19	TRBJ2-1	-	few	13	TGTGCCAGTAGTATCGGCGGACACAATGAGCAGTTCTTC	CASSIGGHNEQFF
TRBV23-1	TRBJ2-7	-	few	13	TGCGCCAGCAACCAACAGGGAATATACGAGCAGTACTTC	CASNQQGIYEQYF
TRBV5-1	TRBJ2-3	-	-	14	TGCGCCAGCAGCCTGGGGAGCCGCACAGATACGCAGTATTTT	CASSLGSRTDTQYF
TRBV7-6	TRBJ2-7	-	-	14	TGTGCCAGCAGCTTATCTAGCGCGCCCTACGAGCAGTACTTC	CASSLSSAPYEQYF
TRBV27	TRBJ2-1	TRBD1	few	15	TGTGCCAGCAGTACTCGGACAGGGGCCGTCTATGAGCAGTTCTTC	CASSTRTGAVYEQFF